This T cell receptor beta chain originates from a study of T cell changes during pregnancy in multiple sclerosis. After removal of 4 bases from V and 7 bases from J, the junction contained 12 bases not matched to a gene. The V gene's germline CDR1 is LGHNA and CDR2 YNFKEQ. The CDR3 loop spans 15 amino acids. This clone was recorded only once. Generated by immunoSEQ multiplex PCR, the TCRdb table keeps only in-frame clones and is missing some. The data hold under 150,000 clones, with roughly 96% observed a single time. Sequences were derived from peripheral blood, sampled after pregnancy. The source of this sequence is a female donor with multiple sclerosis, enrolled in a pregnancy study. The genes are TRBV4-2 and TRBJ2-7, with 8 bases aligning to TRBD1. The CDR3 sequence is CASSLTGQGAREQYF. In DNA form, the CDR3 reads TGTGCCAGCAGCCTGACGGGTCAGGGGGCGCGGGAGCAGTACTTC.